This T cell receptor (beta chain) came from a study of beta chain features in type 1 diabetes. Between the trimmed V and J ends, which lost 5 bases and 5 bases, there was a span of 18 bases. The length of the CDR3 is 15 residues. In germline, CDR1 is SEHNR, CDR2 FQNEAQ (reference sequence). Expressed TCRB transcripts were sequenced, since all the RNA that had been isolated was reverse transcribed. Sequenced by immunoSEQ multiplex PCR; TCRdb stores in-frame clones only, minus some. The sample has about 620,000 clones; around 15% are singletons. The chain uses TRBV7-9 and TRBJ2-5; maybe TRBD2 (5 bases). The clonotype was recovered from a man aged 18-30 years in good health. Material: naive CD4+ T cells from blood. The CDR3 region is CASSRISGWRETQYF. CDR3 coding DNA: TGTGCCAGCAGCCGAATCAGCGGTTGGAGGGAGACCCAGTACTTC.